Presented here are 4 T cell receptor beta chains from one specimen sequenced in a study of blood T cells in healthy people across ages (dated by TCRdb to 2014 to 2015). The library came from 5' RACE. The sequencer listed for this sample is Illumina HiSeq 2500. A second PCR of roughly 7 to 11 cycles was performed with a sample-barcoded 5' primer and a J-beta primer mix. In-frame beta chains were kept once TCRdb had trimmed the public reads at Q25 with fastp and called clones with MiXCR. One record per CDR3 amino acid sequence lists the most common genes and DNA. In all, the sample holds about 670,000 distinct CDR3 sequences, and 52% of those were seen once. The ten largest clones add up to approximately 12% of the sample. The sample was blood. These receptors were taken from a woman of 80 years or more in good health.

This clonotype showed up just once. The genes are TRBV11-1 and TRBJ1-1, with TRBD1 identical over 7 bases. Per the germline V gene, CDR1 is SGHAT and CDR2 is FQDESV (reference sequence). The CDR3 loop spans 13 amino acids. V shed 5 bases and J 5 bases; nucleotides not matched to a gene: 5. This chain's CDR3 is CASSTQQGTEAFF. CDR3 sequence (DNA): TGTGCCAGCAGCACACAACAGGGGACTGAAGCTTTCTTT.

This clonotype was recorded at least ten times. The germline gene is not matched at one end of the junction; a read error may be the cause. The chain has TRBV7-2 and TRBJ2-1; D uncertain. Germline V lookup: CDR1 SGHTA, CDR2 FQGNSA. The CDR3 is 12 amino acids. Here the CDR3 reads CASSPGRDEQFF. The CDR3 DNA reads as TGCGCCAGCAGCCCCGGACGGGATGAGCAGTTCTTC.

This clonotype was seen ten or more times. CDR3 DNA sequence: TGTGCCAGCAGCTTAGAACTAGCGGGATACACAGATACGCAGTATTTT. Translating it yields CASSLELAGYTDTQYF. This chain connects TRBV7-2 to TRBJ2-3, with 10 bases aligning to TRBD2. The CDR3 covers 16 residues. The germline gives CDR1 SGHTA, CDR2 FQGNSA. V lost 1 base and J lost 2; bases outside the gene matches: 3.

A remark on this clonotype: This may arise from a read error, as a much more abundant clone is one base away. The chain recombines TRBV18 with TRBJ2-7; D call uncertain. The end of the DNA is better explained by TRBJ2-5, so the J call may be wrong. The CDR3 extends over 12 amino acids. Germline CDR1 and CDR2: KGHSH and LQKENI. Here the CDR3 reads CAGSPDFGTQYF. CDR3 nucleotide sequence: TGTGCCGGCTCACCGGATTTCGGGACCCAGTACTTC.